Listed below are T cell receptor beta chains from one sample, sequenced in a study of early T cells in non-severe SARS-CoV-2 infection. TCRdb recomputed calls from the 5' RACE reads with MiXCR, one row per CDR3 protein. The sample records around 89,000 distinct CDR3 sequences, approximately 14% being singletons. The sample consisted of whole blood. The receptors here all came from an adult who was a healthcare worker with PCR-confirmed SARS-CoV-2 infection or an uninfected control (not recorded which). CDR3s include the opening cysteine and the closing phenylalanine or tryptophan. The D gene is left open where the match is weak. A clone size is listed for some rows: how often the clone was seen (once, few, many), or a class if it is expanded.

J	size	V	D	CDR3	DNA
TRBJ1-3	few	TRBV29-1	.	CSATDTGNTIYF	TGCAGCGCGACGGACACTGGAAACACCATATATTTT
TRBJ2-1	.	TRBV7-2	TRBD2	CASSLVGTSGYNEQFF	TGTGCCAGCAGCTTAGTTGGGACTAGCGGGTACAATGAGCAGTTCTTC
TRBJ1-2	.	TRBV2	.	CASTERAGYGYTF	TGTGCCAGCACCGAAAGGGCGGGGTATGGCTACACCTTC
TRBJ2-2	few	TRBV28	.	CASSTEGGTGELFF	TGTGCCAGCAGTACAGAGGGCGGAACCGGGGAGCTGTTTTTT
TRBJ2-3	few	TRBV12-3/TRBV12-4	TRBD2	CASSLVTSGGMDTQYF	TGTGCCAGCAGTTTAGTGACTAGCGGGGGGATGGATACGCAGTATTTT
TRBJ1-5	few	TRBV6-2/TRBV6-3	.	CASSYSGTRSNQPQHF	TGTGCCAGCAGTTACTCCGGGACACGAAGCAATCAGCCCCAGCATTTT
TRBJ1-5	.	TRBV19	.	CASSIPGPGNQPQHF	TGTGCCAGTAGTATTCCAGGGCCAGGGAATCAGCCCCAGCATTTT
TRBJ1-1	few	TRBV13	TRBD1	CASSLGAGGLGTEAFF	TGTGCCAGCAGCTTAGGGGCAGGGGGCCTTGGCACTGAAGCTTTCTTT
TRBJ1-4	.	TRBV7-2	.	CASSLTVNEKLFF	TGTGCCAGCAGCTTAACGGTTAATGAAAAACTGTTTTTT
TRBJ2-1	.	TRBV5-1	.	CASSPAASALNEQFF	TGCGCCAGCAGCCCGGCCGCTAGCGCCCTCAATGAGCAGTTCTTC
TRBJ1-6	few	TRBV13	.	CASSSNPHSPLHF	TGTGCCAGCAGCTCAAACCCACATTCACCCCTCCACTTT
TRBJ1-1	few	TRBV11-2	.	CASSPFPRGAAMNTEAFF	TGTGCCAGCAGCCCCTTTCCACGTGGGGCAGCGATGAACACTGAAGCTTTCTTT
TRBJ1-2	many	TRBV19	.	CASSFSNYGYTF	TGTGCCAGTAGTTTCTCCAACTATGGCTACACCTTC
TRBJ2-2	few	TRBV29-1	.	CSFRDTGELFF	TGCAGCTTCAGAGACACCGGGGAGCTGTTTTTT
TRBJ1-2	many	TRBV6-1	.	CASRPNNYGYTF	TGTGCCAGCAGGCCGAATAACTATGGCTACACCTTC
TRBJ2-1	.	TRBV6-1	TRBD1	CASRRPGTGVHEQFF	TGTGCCAGCAGGCGCCCCGGGACAGGGGTGCATGAGCAGTTCTTC
TRBJ1-2	many	TRBV3-1	.	CASSQGQRGYTF	TGTGCCAGCAGCCAAGGACAACGGGGCTACACCTTC
TRBJ2-3	.	TRBV29-1	.	CSVEIADLEVPDTQYF	TGCAGCGTTGAAATCGCTGATCTGGAGGTCCCAGATACGCAGTATTTT
TRBJ2-2	few	TRBV7-6	.	CASSLVGGGPTGELFF	TGTGCCAGCAGCTTAGTCGGCGGGGGCCCAACCGGGGAGCTGTTTTTT
TRBJ2-5	few	TRBV10-1	TRBD2	CASSRGGPQETQYF	TGCGCCAGCTCCCGGGGGGGCCCTCAAGAGACCCAGTACTTC
TRBJ1-5	many	TRBV7-2	.	CASSLGPRPQHF	TGTGCCAGCAGCTTAGGCCCCCGGCCCCAGCATTTT
TRBJ1-2	few	TRBV7-2	TRBD1	CASSLGQGAGYTF	TGTGCCAGCAGCTTAGGACAGGGGGCTGGCTACACCTTC
TRBJ1-1	.	TRBV10-1	TRBD1	CASSPNSDRERTEAFF	TGCGCCAGCAGTCCGAACTCGGACAGGGAGCGCACTGAAGCTTTCTTT
TRBJ1-5	few	TRBV7-2	.	CASSLFNGRYSNQPQHF	TGTGCCAGCAGCCTTTTTAACGGGAGATATAGCAATCAGCCCCAGCATTTT
TRBJ2-4	few	TRBV4-1	.	CASSQVGAKNIQYF	TGCGCCAGCAGCCAAGTGGGAGCCAAAAACATTCAGTACTTC
TRBJ2-6	.	TRBV7-2	.	CASSSQGGALFSGANVLTF	TGTGCCAGCAGCTCCCAGGGGGGGGCGCTGTTTTCTGGGGCCAACGTCCTGACTTTC
TRBJ1-1	many	TRBV7-8	.	CASSKSHGGSPSNTEAFF	TGTGCCAGCAGCAAAAGTCATGGAGGCAGTCCGTCGAACACTGAAGCTTTCTTT
TRBJ2-1	few	TRBV2	TRBD2	CASSELAGGRANEQFF	TGTGCCAGCAGTGAATTAGCGGGGGGGCGAGCCAATGAGCAGTTCTTC
TRBJ2-2	few	TRBV4-1	.	CASSHLEPSNTGELFF	TGCGCCAGCAGCCACCTAGAACCATCGAACACCGGGGAGCTGTTTTTT
TRBJ1-1	.	TRBV29-1	.	CSVGIGGTEAFF	TGCAGCGTTGGGATAGGGGGGACTGAAGCTTTCTTT
TRBJ2-1	.	TRBV29-1	TRBD2	CSVDKGLIF	TGCAGCGTTGACAAGGGACTAATTTTC
TRBJ1-4	.	TRBV27	.	CASSLSVTEPNEKLFF	TGTGCCAGCAGTTTATCGGTCACAGAACCTAATGAAAAACTGTTTTTT
TRBJ1-1	few	TRBV5-6	.	CASSPGDTEAFF	TGTGCCAGCAGCCCTGGCGACACTGAAGCTTTCTTT
TRBJ2-1	few	TRBV4-1	.	CASSQLGSAYNEQFF	TGCGCCAGCAGCCAATTGGGGAGCGCCTACAATGAGCAGTTCTTC
TRBJ1-1	.	TRBV6-5	.	CVSRQNSEKHEAFF	TGTGTCAGCAGACAGAACAGTGAGAAGCATGAAGCTTTCTTT
TRBJ2-2	.	TRBV4-1	TRBD2	CASRNPFGGANTGELFF	TGCGCCAGCAGGAACCCCTTTGGGGGGGCGAACACCGGGGAGCTGTTTTTT
TRBJ2-2	.	TRBV11-2	.	CASSLDAGAVPGELFF	TGTGCCAGCAGCTTAGATGCGGGGGCGGTCCCCGGGGAGCTGTTTTTT
TRBJ2-6	many	TRBV18	.	CASSPRSAEWSGANVLTF	TGTGCCAGCTCACCCCGGTCCGCGGAGTGGTCTGGGGCCAACGTCCTGACTTTC
TRBJ2-5	many	TRBV15	.	CATSRDGGHIETQYF	TGTGCCACCAGCAGAGATGGGGGACACATAGAGACCCAGTACTTC
TRBJ2-5	.	TRBV10-2	.	CASSESGVPQETQYF	TGCGCCAGCAGTGAGTCTGGGGTACCTCAAGAGACCCAGTACTTC
TRBJ2-4	few	TRBV12-1	.	CASSQKNIQYF	TGTGCCAGCAGCCAAAAAAACATTCAGTACTTC
TRBJ2-5	.	TRBV5-1	.	CASSQWDSRKETQYF	TGCGCCAGCAGCCAATGGGACTCGCGTAAAGAGACCCAGTACTTC
TRBJ2-5	.	TRBV7-6	.	CASSLGEETQYF	TGTGCCAGCAGCTTAGGGGAAGAGACCCAGTACTTC
TRBJ2-3	many	TRBV5-1	.	CASSPGTSTDTQYF	TGCGCCAGCAGCCCAGGGACGAGTACCGATACGCAGTATTTT
TRBJ2-2	few	TRBV6-5	.	CASSYQQTNTGELFF	TGTGCCAGCAGTTACCAACAAACGAACACCGGGGAGCTGTTTTTT
TRBJ2-2	.	TRBV12-3/TRBV12-4	.	CASSLLARELFF	TGTGCCAGCAGTTTACTAGCGCGGGAGCTGTTTTTT
TRBJ1-5	.	TRBV29-1	.	CSVEKSGSQHF	TGCAGCGTTGAAAAGTCCGGGTCCCAGCATTTT
TRBJ1-6	.	TRBV12-3/TRBV12-4	.	CASSFSNSPLHF	TGTGCCAGCAGTTTTAGTAATTCACCCCTCCACTTT
TRBJ1-2	.	TRBV2	.	CASSPGRPNYGYTF	TGTGCCAGCAGCCCGGGGAGGCCTAACTATGGCTACACCTTC
TRBJ2-5	few	TRBV20-1	TRBD2	CSAILAGGETQYF	TGCAGTGCTATACTAGCGGGGGGAGAGACCCAGTACTTC
TRBJ2-5	many	TRBV12-3/TRBV12-4	TRBD1	CASSPGTAQETQYF	TGTGCCAGCAGTCCTGGGACAGCTCAAGAGACCCAGTACTTC
TRBJ1-2	.	TRBV2	TRBD1	CASSVGDSAGYGYTF	TGTGCCAGCAGTGTAGGGGACAGTGCGGGCTATGGCTACACCTTC
TRBJ1-5	.	TRBV12-3/TRBV12-4	.	CASSNEGMAQHF	TGTGCCAGCAGTAATGAGGGCATGGCCCAGCATTTT
TRBJ2-2	few	TRBV14	TRBD2	CASSPTGLAGWTGELFF	TGTGCCAGCAGCCCTACCGGACTAGCGGGGTGGACCGGGGAGCTGTTTTTT
TRBJ2-3	few	TRBV20-1	.	CSASGGPTDTQYF	TGCAGTGCTAGCGGGGGCCCCACAGATACGCAGTATTTT
TRBJ1-3	few	TRBV20-1	.	CSAGFSGNTIYF	TGCAGTGCTGGCTTCTCTGGAAACACCATATATTTT